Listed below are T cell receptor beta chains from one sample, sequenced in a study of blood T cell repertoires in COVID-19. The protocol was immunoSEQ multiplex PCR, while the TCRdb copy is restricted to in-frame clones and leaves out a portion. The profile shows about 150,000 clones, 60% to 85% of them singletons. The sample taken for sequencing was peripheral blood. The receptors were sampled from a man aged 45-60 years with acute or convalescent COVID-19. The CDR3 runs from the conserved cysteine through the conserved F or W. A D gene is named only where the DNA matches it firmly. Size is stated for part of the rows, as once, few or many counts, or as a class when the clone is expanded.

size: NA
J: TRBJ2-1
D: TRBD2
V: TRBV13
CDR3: CASSPSGGGSGSYNEQFF
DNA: TGTGCCAGCAGCCCAAGCGGGGGAGGTAGCGGGTCCTACAATGAGCAGTTCTTC

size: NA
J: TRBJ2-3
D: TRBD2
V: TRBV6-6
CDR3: CASSRTWTSGGTDTQYF
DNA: TGTGCCAGCAGTCGCACATGGACTAGCGGGGGTACAGATACGCAGTATTTT

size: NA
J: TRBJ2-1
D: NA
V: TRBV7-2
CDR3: CASSLKPGINEQFF
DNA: TGTGCCAGCAGCTTAAAGCCTGGTATCAATGAGCAGTTCTTC

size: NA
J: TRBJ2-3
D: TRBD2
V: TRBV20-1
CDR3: CSASGEAGGRTSTDTQYF
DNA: TGCAGTGCTAGTGGGGAAGCGGGGGGACGAACTAGCACAGATACGCAGTATTTT

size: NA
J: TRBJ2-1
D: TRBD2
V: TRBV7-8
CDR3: CASSLRASGGNNEQFF
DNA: TGTGCCAGCAGCTTAAGGGCTAGCGGGGGCAACAATGAGCAGTTCTTC

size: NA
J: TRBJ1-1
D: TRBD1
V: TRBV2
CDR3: CASSESTGWNTEAFF
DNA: TGTGCCAGCAGTGAATCGACAGGGTGGAACACTGAAGCTTTCTTT

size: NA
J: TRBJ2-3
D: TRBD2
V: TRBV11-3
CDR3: CASSSTLAGGHPYPYF
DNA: TGTGCCAGCAGCTCGACACTAGCGGGGGGGCACCCCTACCCGTATTTT

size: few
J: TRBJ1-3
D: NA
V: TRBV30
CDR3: CAWSFQGNTIYF
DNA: TGTGCCTGGAGTTTCCAGGGGAACACCATATATTTT

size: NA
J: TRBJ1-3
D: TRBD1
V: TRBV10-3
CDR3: CAISEGTVLRTGNTIYF
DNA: TGTGCCATCAGTGAGGGGACAGTTCTCAGGACTGGAAACACCATATATTTT

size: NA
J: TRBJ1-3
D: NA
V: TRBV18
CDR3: CASSTTGSSGNTIYF
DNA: TGTGCCAGCTCAACTACAGGTAGCTCTGGAAACACCATATATTTT

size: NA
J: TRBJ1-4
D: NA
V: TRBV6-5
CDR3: CATRDNPNEKLFF
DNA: TGTGCCACCCGGGACAACCCTAATGAAAAACTGTTTTTT

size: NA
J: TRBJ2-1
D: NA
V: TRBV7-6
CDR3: CASSRDSSYNEQFF
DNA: TGTGCCAGCAGCCGAGATAGCTCCTACAATGAGCAGTTCTTC

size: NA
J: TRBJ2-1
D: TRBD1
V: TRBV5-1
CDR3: CASSSDGQGPYNEQFF
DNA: TGCGCCAGCAGCTCTGATGGACAGGGACCCTACAATGAGCAGTTCTTC

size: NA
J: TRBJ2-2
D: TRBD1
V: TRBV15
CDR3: CATSRGTGVLNTGELFF
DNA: TGTGCCACCAGCAGAGGAACAGGGGTCTTAAACACCGGGGAGCTGTTTTTT

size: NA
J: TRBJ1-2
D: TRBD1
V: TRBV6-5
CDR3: CASSFNRDRGYTF
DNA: TGTGCCAGCAGTTTTAACCGGGACAGGGGCTACACCTTC

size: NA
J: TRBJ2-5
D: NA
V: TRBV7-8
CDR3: CASRKGPGETQYF
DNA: TGTGCCAGCAGAAAGGGTCCAGGGGAGACCCAGTACTTC

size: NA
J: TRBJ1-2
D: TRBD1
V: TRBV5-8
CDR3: CASSFWQGDKGHGYTF
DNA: TGTGCCAGCAGCTTCTGGCAGGGGGATAAAGGACATGGCTACACCTTC

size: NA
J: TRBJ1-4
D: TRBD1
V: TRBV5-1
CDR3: CASSLASRDSNNEKLFF
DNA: TGCGCCAGCAGCTTGGCTTCCCGGGACAGCAATAATGAAAAACTGTTTTTT

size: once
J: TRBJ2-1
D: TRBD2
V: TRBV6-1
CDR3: CASSDSLGGGIYNEQFF
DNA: TGTGCCAGCAGTGATTCCCTGGGCGGGGGAATCTACAATGAGCAGTTCTTC

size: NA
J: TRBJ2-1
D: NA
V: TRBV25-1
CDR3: CASSTPSSYNEQFF
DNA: TGTGCCAGCAGTACACCCAGCTCCTACAATGAGCAGTTCTTC

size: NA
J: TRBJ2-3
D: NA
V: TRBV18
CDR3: CASSRSRPDTQYF
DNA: TGTGCCAGCTCACGGAGTCGGCCAGATACGCAGTATTTT

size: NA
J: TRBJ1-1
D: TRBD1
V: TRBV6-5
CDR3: CASRVTGANTEAFF
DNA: TGTGCCAGCAGGGTCACAGGGGCCAACACTGAAGCTTTCTTT

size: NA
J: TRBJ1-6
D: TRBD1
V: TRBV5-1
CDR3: CASSAGQGSNSPLHF
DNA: TGCGCCAGCAGCGCCGGACAGGGAAGTAATTCACCCCTCCACTTT

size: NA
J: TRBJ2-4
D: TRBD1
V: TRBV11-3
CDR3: CASSLGAGQGADIQYF
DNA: TGTGCCAGCAGCTTAGGGGCGGGACAGGGGGCAGACATTCAGTACTTC

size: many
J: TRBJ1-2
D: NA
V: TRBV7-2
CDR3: CASSSKTGFHGYTF
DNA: TGTGCCAGCAGCTCCAAAACAGGGTTTCATGGCTACACCTTC

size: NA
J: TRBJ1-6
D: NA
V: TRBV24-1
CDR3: CATQQGEDNSPLHF
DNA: TGTGCCACGCAACAGGGCGAGGATAATTCACCCCTCCACTTT

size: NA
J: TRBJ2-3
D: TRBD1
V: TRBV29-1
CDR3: CSVAGETGSGDTQYF
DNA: TGCAGCGTTGCAGGAGAGACAGGGTCTGGGGATACGCAGTATTTT

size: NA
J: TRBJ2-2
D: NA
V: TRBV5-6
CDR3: CASSLALRGEELFF
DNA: TGTGCCAGCAGCTTGGCTTTACGGGGAGAGGAGCTGTTTTTT

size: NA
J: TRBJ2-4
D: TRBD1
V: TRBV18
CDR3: CASSPTSRQGKNIQYF
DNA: TGTGCCAGCTCACCTACCTCCCGACAGGGGAAAAACATTCAGTACTTC

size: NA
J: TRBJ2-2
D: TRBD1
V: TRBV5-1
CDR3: CASSYSDRGAGELFF
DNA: TGCGCCAGCAGCTATTCAGACAGGGGTGCCGGGGAGCTGTTTTTT

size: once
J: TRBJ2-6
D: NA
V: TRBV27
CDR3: CASSLISGSGANVLTF
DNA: TGTGCCAGCAGTTTAATCTCAGGGTCTGGGGCCAACGTCCTGACTTTC

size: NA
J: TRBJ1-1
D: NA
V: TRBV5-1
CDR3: CASSLDGSTEAFF
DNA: TGCGCCAGCAGCTTGGATGGTAGCACTGAAGCTTTCTTT

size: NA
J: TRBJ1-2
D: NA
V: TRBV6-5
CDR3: CASSPDRVYGYTF
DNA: TGTGCCAGCAGCCCAGACAGAGTCTATGGCTACACCTTC

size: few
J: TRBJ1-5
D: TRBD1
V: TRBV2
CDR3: CASSDGFGTARGNQPQHF
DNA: TGTGCCAGCAGTGATGGGTTTGGGACAGCGAGGGGCAATCAGCCCCAGCATTTT

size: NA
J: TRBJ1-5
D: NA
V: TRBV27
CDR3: CASSLALLGSSERAGQPQHF
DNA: TGTGCCAGCAGTTTAGCCCTCCTGGGTTCATCTGAGAGGGCCGGGCAGCCCCAGCATTTT

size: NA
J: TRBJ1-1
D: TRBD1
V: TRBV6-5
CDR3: CASRGQGEAFF
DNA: TGTGCCAGCAGGGGACAGGGTGAAGCTTTCTTT

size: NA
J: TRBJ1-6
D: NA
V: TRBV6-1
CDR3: CASSKAMARMGDSPLHF
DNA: TGTGCCAGCAGTAAAGCGATGGCTAGGATGGGAGATTCACCCCTCCACTTT